A single sample is the source of the 15 T cell receptor beta chains below, sequenced in a study of CD8 T cells in Susac syndrome. The authors reverse transcribed 0.5 to 1 ug RNA with random hexamers. Using its own MiXCR run on the immunoSEQ multiplex PCR reads, TCRdb lists one record per CDR3 protein. Of about 200,000 distinct CDR3 sequences in the sample, 90% to 95% were seen once. The source material was CD4+ T cells from PBMCs. The receptors were sampled from a human donor in good health.

The rearrangement links TRBV12-3 or TRBV12-4 to TRBJ2-3, with D uncertain. CDR3 length: 15 amino acids. Trimming removed 4 bases from V and 0 bases from J, with 11 bases in between. The CDR3 here is CASSSGGTSTDTQYF. The CDR3 DNA sequence: TGTGCCAGCAGTTCCGGCGGTACTAGCACAGATACGCAGTATTTT.

The J gene is TRBJ2-7, the V gene TRBV18; 9 bases map to TRBD1. V gave up 8 bases and J gave up 5 bases; unmatched junction bases: 7. Germline V gene lookup returns CDR1 KGHSH and CDR2 LQKENI. This CDR3 region has 13 residues. CDR3 coding DNA: TGTGCCAGCCGGGACAGGGTCTCGGACGAGCAGTACGTC. Amino acids: CASRDRVSDEQYV.

This chain links TRBV30 with TRBJ2-5; 11 bases are a match to TRBD2. Germline loops: CDR1 GTSNPN, CDR2 SVGIG (reference sequence). Trimming at V came to 0 bases and at J to 5 bases, leaving 8 bases not matched to a gene. The CDR3 loop spans 16 amino acids. Here the CDR3 reads CAWSVPTSGRAETQYF. The CDR3 DNA sequence: TGTGCCTGGAGTGTACCAACTAGCGGGAGAGCTGAGACCCAGTACTTC. Based on the CDR3 plus reference TRBV30 and TRBJ2-5, the full variable domain is SQTIHQWPATLVQPVGSPLSLECTVEGTSNPNLYWYRQAAGRGLQLLFYSVGIGQISSEVPQNLSASRPQDRQFILSSKKLLLSDSGFYLCAWSVPTSGRAETQYFGPGTRLLVL.

CDR3 DNA: TGCAGTGCCCCGGGACAGGGCTACCTTACAGATACGCAGTATTTT. This encodes CSAPGQGYLTDTQYF. The chain couples TRBV20-1 to TRBJ2-3, with 9 bases lining up with TRBD1. V lost 6 bases, J lost 3 bases, and 10 bases stayed unmatched. The CDR3 loop spans 15 amino acids. The germline V gene has CDR1 DFQATT and CDR2 SNEGSKA (reference sequence).

This sequence joins TRBV18 and TRBJ2-2; D is uncertain. The CDR3 runs 14 residues. Germline V gives CDR1 KGHSH, CDR2 LQKENI. Trimming took 4 bases from V and 4 from J, leaving 10 bases between them. This CDR3 is CASSLRTVTGELFF. DNA for the CDR3: TGTGCCAGCTCACTCCGGACGGTCACCGGGGAGCTGTTTTTT.

The chain recombines TRBV24-1 with TRBJ1-5; 10 bases match TRBD1. V lost 5 bases and J lost 3; bases outside the gene matches: 9. CDR1 KGHDR and CDR2 SFDVKD come from the germline V gene. The CDR3 has 17 residues. The CDR3 coding sequence is TGTGCCACCAGTGCCTCTCCGGGACAGGGGCCCAATCAGCCCCAGCATTTT. This sequence encodes CATSASPGQGPNQPQHF.

The chain has TRBV9 and TRBJ1-2; maybe TRBD1 (6 bases). The CDR3 runs to 16 residues. In germline, CDR1 is SGDLS, CDR2 YYNGEE. Trimming pared 0 bases from V and 7 bases from J, leaving 19 bases between. CDR3 nucleotides: TGTGCCAGCAGCGTAGCTACAGGGAACAGTCGTCCTGGCTACACCTTC. As protein: CASSVATGNSRPGYTF.

This chain links TRBV6-6 with TRBJ2-1; TRBD1 is a possible D gene (6 bases). The V and J ends lost 2 bases and 8 bases respectively, with 16 bases between them. CDR3 size: 15 residues. Germline assignment: CDR1 MNHNY and CDR2 SVGAGI (reference sequence). CDR3 sequence (DNA): TGTGCCAGCAGTTACCCCGAACAGGGTTTCGATGAGCAGTTCTTC. It is translated as CASSYPEQGFDEQFF.

This chain uses TRBV5-1 with TRBJ1-2; 7 positions match TRBD1. The V segment lost 1 base and the J segment 2 bases; nucleotides outside the gene matches: 5. The CDR3 totals 15 residues. Germline V gene lookup returns CDR1 SGHRS and CDR2 YFSETQ. The CDR3 spells CASSLYLGQNYGYTF. The CDR3 DNA is TGCGCCAGCAGCTTGTATCTGGGACAGAACTATGGCTACACCTTC.

The V and J genes are TRBV20-1 and TRBJ2-7; D may be TRBD1 (6 bases). This CDR3 comprises 11 residues. CDR1 and CDR2 (germline): DFQATT, SNEGSKA (reference sequence). V was cut by 0 bases and J by 9 bases, with 9 bases left in between. The CDR3, as DNA: TGCAGTGCTAGAGACGGACAGAGGCAGTACGTC. This gives the protein CSARDGQRQYV.

The chain uses TRBV20-1 and TRBJ1-2; the D gene is possibly TRBD1 (5 bases). The CDR3 sequence is 14 residues long. Germline V CDR1 and CDR2: DFQATT, SNEGSKA (reference sequence). V lost 5 bases and J 7 bases, leaving 20 bases between the germline ends. The CDR3 loop reads CSAAQGLSRGGYTF. The CDR3 region has the DNA TGCAGTGCTGCTCAGGGTCTATCGAGGGGTGGCTACACCTTC.

This chain links TRBV18 with TRBJ2-3, with 12 bases lining up with TRBD2. The V gene end was trimmed by 5 bases and the J gene end by 2 bases; junction bases not matched to a gene: 5. Germline-derived CDR1 and CDR2 are KGHSH and LQKENI. This CDR3 is 16 amino acids long. CDR3 bases: TGTGCCAGCTCAAAAGGGACTAGCGGGCTCACAGATACGCAGTATTTT. It codes for CASSKGTSGLTDTQYF.

This chain uses TRBV20-1 with TRBJ2-3; D might be TRBD1 or TRBD2, each matching 5 bases. This CDR3 comprises 14 residues. The germline gives CDR1 DFQATT, CDR2 SNEGSKA (reference sequence). The ends were cut back, 5 bases at V and 7 bases at J, with 19 bases in the middle. CDR3 sequence reads: CSAEWGGEGYTQYF. The CDR3 bases are TGCAGTGCTGAATGGGGTGGCGAGGGGTATACGCAGTATTTT.

For the CDR3, the DNA is TGCAGTGCTAGAGGACTAGCGGGTGCAAGCGGGGAGCTGTTTTTT. Its protein product is CSARGLAGASGELFF. The V and J genes are TRBV20-1 and TRBJ2-2; 10 bases align to TRBD2. The CDR3 runs 15 residues. Germline V CDR1 and CDR2: DFQATT, SNEGSKA (reference sequence). J gave up 7 bases and V 1 base, and 6 bases lay outside the gene matches.

The chain employs TRBV19 and TRBJ1-2; D not resolved. Germline V gene sequence: CDR1 LNHDA, CDR2 SQIVND (reference sequence). CDR3 length: 13 amino acids. V dropped 1 base and J dropped 6 bases, with 9 bases sitting between them. DNA for the CDR3: TGTGCCAGTAGTATAGGAAGGGTAGATGGCTACACCTTC. Translating it yields CASSIGRVDGYTF.